This T cell receptor (beta chain) was identified during a study of CD8 T cells in ankylosing spondylitis (dated 2017 in TCRdb). With regard to the full study: The study set out to find disease-linked TCR variants by profiling T cell receptor beta repertoires in ankylosing spondylitis patients and healthy donors. Samples of peripheral blood were taken, and for ankylosing spondylitis patients, synovial fluid was collected as well. The full study cohort comprised approximately 23 ankylosing spondylitis patients and roughly 110 healthy donors. Here is what the overall study found, with its caveats: According to the report, matched synovial fluid samples from ankylosing spondylitis patients were significantly enriched for the disease-linked clones. Blood from ankylosing spondylitis patients appeared to be characterized by a TCR beta motif composed of under ten highly homologous amino acid variants. The disease-linked clones showed a CD8+ phenotype and occurred at relatively low frequencies in peripheral blood. Some of the motif variants had been reported before in the synovial fluid and blood of reactive arthritis patients, a finding that suggests common disease-initiation mechanisms.

This clonotype was picked up a small number of times. No antigen is known for it. No quality values exist for individual bases; no much larger clone is one base distant. This sample was sequenced with an Illumina HiSeq 2500. Quantitative 5'-RACE with molecular barcodes was used to prepare TCR beta libraries. Per the source publication's procedure: A new computational method based on a probabilistic model of VDJ rearrangement was used to identify disease-linked TCR variants. In-frame beta chains were kept once TCRdb had trimmed the public reads at Q25 with fastp and called clones with MiXCR. One record per CDR3 amino acid sequence lists the most common genes and DNA. In this record, the V and J calls reflect TCRdb's handling and not the investigators' own analysis. This sample lists just over 300,000 distinct CDR3 sequences; about 20% were detected once. Together, the top ten hold about 4% of the sample.

Compared with germline, V lacks 6 bases and J lacks 5 bases; bases without a gene match: 12. CDR1 and CDR2 were assigned from the germline V gene as SQVTM and ANQGSEA. Spanning cysteine to phenylalanine, the CDR3 consists of 14 amino acids. CDR3 DNA is the only sequence kept; it has 42 bases, read in frame from the first base. This clonotype was sampled from a female donor with ankylosing spondylitis or in good health (not recorded which). The source material was blood, either unsorted or a sorted T cell fraction (not recorded which). In this chain, TRBV29-1 is recombined with TRBJ1-1; 7 bases in the middle match TRBD1. The DNA is as follows: TGCAGCGTAACGCGACAGGGTCGATGGACTGAAGCTTTCTTT. Its translation is CSVTRQGRWTEAFF.